This TCR beta chain came from a study of shared clonotypes between healthy human individuals. Study-level findings and limits: A few donors had around 5% of their naive CD4 clonotypes in common.

Naive CD8 cells, CD45RO-negative and positively selected for CCR7, excluded terminally differentiated effector memory CD45RA+ cells. Donors included only healthy HIV-negative adults lacking recent acute infections or vaccinations. Germline V gives CDR1 SGHAT, CDR2 FQNNGV. Trimming at V came to 0 bases and at J to 3 bases, leaving 4 bases not matched to a gene. The CDR3 loop spans 15 amino acids. Authors' processing steps: Junction-only sequences without quality scores were provided by ImmunoSEQ, so filtering was different. Generated by immunoSEQ multiplex PCR, the TCRdb table keeps only in-frame clones and is missing some. The DNA was the basis for D and trimming; V, J and clone size are from that table. The sample records under 1 million clones, nearly 95% being singletons. This clone has just one count. Its antigen is unknown.

Sequenced sample: naive CD8+ T cells sorted from blood. The source of this sequence is a man aged 25 to 40 in good health. V is TRBV11-2 and J is TRBJ1-2; 7 bases are shared with TRBD1. CDR3 in amino acids: CASSLDSGTDYGYTF. CDR3 DNA sequence: TGTGCCAGCAGCTTAGATTCCGGGACAGACTATGGCTACACCTTC.